This T cell receptor (beta chain) was observed in a study of metastatic and nonmetastatic thyroid tumors. Turning to the study itself: The comparison covered peripheral blood and tumor or nodule tissue in malignant and benign thyroid patients. Broader study findings: It was reportedly found that TCR beta diversity was significantly higher in malignant thyroid tumors than in benign nodules, a difference seen in both blood and tumor samples.

Regarding this clone: Its target is not known.

Patients were all untreated before their thyroid surgery. MiXCR reprocessed the PCR reads for TCRdb. The sample gives 8,300 or so clones, around 28% of which show up once; less than 45% is in the top ten. From germline, CDR1 is MNHNS and CDR2 SASEGT. V was pared by 0 bases and J by 4 bases, with 4 bases between. The CDR3 is made up of 13 amino acids. Sequencing was done on a sample of tumor tissue. The chain couples TRBV6-1 to TRBJ2-1; D is unclear. The receptor was isolated from a male donor with papillary thyroid cancer or a benign thyroid nodule (not recorded which). Some clones in this sample may be carry-over from other donors' samples. CDR3 amino acids: CASSEAEYNEQFF. In DNA, the CDR3 is TGTGCCAGCAGTGAAGCCGAATACAATGAGCAGTTCTTC.